This T cell receptor (beta chain) was documented in a study of blood T cell repertoires in COVID-19. Between the trimmed V and J ends, which lost 4 bases and 7 bases, there was a span of 14 bases. The CDR3 runs 13 residues. CDR1 and CDR2 from the germline V gene are MNHEY and SVGAGI. A single count supports this clone. Original data processing: Estimated nucleated cell counts came from reference gene primer amplification. Generated by immunoSEQ multiplex PCR, the TCRdb table keeps only in-frame clones and is missing some. Clone size and V and J calls were adopted from that table, with D and trimming inferred from the DNA. Of about 190,000 clones listed, around 76% are singletons.

Sequenced sample: PBMCs or T cells enriched from blood (not recorded which). The rearrangement links TRBV6-5 to TRBJ2-7; D perhaps matches TRBD2 (5 bases). This clonotype originated in a woman aged 45 to 65 with acute COVID-19. In DNA, the CDR3 is TGTGCCAGCAGTTCCCAAGGAGGTTGGGAGCAGTACGTC. Amino acid sequence: CASSSQGGWEQYV.